What follows are 23 T cell receptor beta chains derived from one specimen sequenced in a study of T cells after posttransplantation cyclophosphamide. Measured with immunoSEQ multiplex PCR; TCRdb has only the in-frame clones, and not every one. The repertoire holds around 23,000 clones, with nearly 99% as singletons. Sequencing used naive CD8+ T cells sorted from PBMCs. The receptor source for this set is a man aged 35 to 55 in good health, CMV-negative, and a related stem cell transplant donor.

The rearrangement uses TRBV7-9 and TRBJ1-1; the D is unclear. The CDR3 totals 12 residues. Germline V gene data show CDR1 as SEHNR and CDR2 as FQNEAQ (reference sequence). The CDR3 nucleotides read TGTGCAACCATACTCGGCCCCAACGGGGCTTTCTTT. Translated: CATILGPNGAFF.

The chain recombines TRBV9 with TRBJ2-5, with D possibly TRBD1 on 5 matching bases. The CDR3 is 13 residues long. Germline values: CDR1 SGDLS, CDR2 YYNGEE. Trimming removed 3 bases at V and 5 bases at J, with 11 bases between. Written as DNA, the CDR3 is TGTGCCAGCAGCGGCCAGGGCGGCGAGACCCAGTACTTC. Protein: CASSGQGGETQYF.

CDR3 DNA: TGTGCCAGCAGACTAGGACAGAAGAACTACGAGCAGTACTTC. Encoded protein: CASRLGQKNYEQYF. The chain uses TRBV6-1 and TRBJ2-5; TRBD1 is a possible D gene (6 bases). The end of the DNA aligns better with TRBJ2-7, so the J call may be wrong. This CDR3 comprises 14 residues. Germline lookup yields CDR1 MNHNS and CDR2 SASEGT.

The chain joins TRBV11-1 to TRBJ2-1; D unresolved. The V end was cut by 3 bases, the J end by 10 bases, with 10 bases between. CDR1 SGHAT and CDR2 FQDESV come from the germline V gene (reference sequence). The CDR3 length is 12 residues. As DNA, the CDR3 is TGTGCCAGCAGCTTGGGCTACCTAGAGCAGTTCTTC. It encodes CASSLGYLEQFF.

The genes are TRBV6-1 and TRBJ2-1; TRBD2 aligns across 11 bases. Germline values: CDR1 MNHNS, CDR2 SASEGT. CDR3 length: 15 amino acids. The V and J ends lost 6 bases and 5 bases, in that order; junction bases with no gene match: 6. Here the CDR3 reads CASSLGTSGDNEQFF. In DNA, the CDR3 is TGTGCCAGCAGCCTTGGGACTAGCGGAGACAATGAGCAGTTCTTC.

This clone came up once. V gene TRBV19 combines with J gene TRBJ1-5; D is undetermined. Germline loops: CDR1 LNHDA, CDR2 SQIVND (reference sequence). This CDR3 region has 15 residues. Trimming took 7 bases from V and 0 from J, leaving 13 bases between them. CDR3 in amino acids: CASTPGLYSNQPQHF. Here the CDR3 DNA reads TGTGCCAGTACCCCAGGCCTATATAGCAATCAGCCCCAGCATTTT.

The chain joins TRBV7-9 to TRBJ2-3; 8 bases fit TRBD2. Germline values: CDR1 SEHNR, CDR2 FQNEAQ (reference sequence). The V gene end was trimmed by 5 bases and the J gene end by 3 bases; junction bases not matched to a gene: 7. The CDR3 runs to 15 residues. The DNA for the CDR3 is TGTGCCAGCAGCGCAGCGGGAGTCAAGACAGATACGCAGTATTTT. Translation: CASSAAGVKTDTQYF.

In its sample, this clone was seen once. The chain employs TRBV25-1 and TRBJ2-3, with D perhaps matching TRBD1 (5 bases). CDR1 and CDR2 from the germline V gene are MGHDK and SYGVNS. Trimming took off 4 bases at V and 7 bases at J, with 12 bases between the two ends. This CDR3 comprises 13 residues. The CDR3: CASSAPQGNTQYF. In DNA, the CDR3 is TGTGCCAGCAGTGCCCCTCAGGGAAATACGCAGTATTTT.

J is TRBJ2-1 and V is TRBV2, with a weak D call TRBD2 (6 bases). Trimming took 8 bases from V and 7 from J, leaving 15 bases between them. This CDR3 has 13 amino acids. Germline V gene lookup returns CDR1 SNHLY and CDR2 FYNNEI. In DNA, the CDR3 is TGTGCCAGCGTGGAGGGGCCGGGGAATGAGCAGTTCTTC. Protein product: CASVEGPGNEQFF.

This clone is a singleton in its sample. As DNA, the CDR3 is TGTGCCAGCAGTTTGTCGGCGGTGGCTGAAAAACTGTTTTTT. This encodes CASSLSAVAEKLFF. This chain connects TRBV27 to TRBJ1-4; D remains unclear. CDR3 size: 14 residues. V lost 3 bases, J lost 7 bases, and 12 bases lay in between. The germline V gene encodes CDR1 MNHEY and CDR2 SMNVEV (reference sequence). Using reference TRBV27 and TRBJ1-4 for the parts outside the CDR3, the full variable domain is EAQVTQNPRYLITVTGKKLTVTCSQNMNHEYMSWYRQDPGLGLRQIYYSMNVEVTDKGDVPEGYKVSRKEKRNFPLILESPSPNQTSLYFCASSLSAVAEKLFFGSGTQLSVL.

This clone turned up a few times. The rearrangement joins TRBV5-1 to TRBJ2-1, with TRBD2 matching over 8 bases. V was pared by 0 bases and J by 8 bases, with 7 bases of the junction left unmatched. In germline, CDR1 is SGHRS, CDR2 YFSETQ. The length of the CDR3 is 15 residues. The CDR3 coding sequence is TGCGCCAGCAGCTTGGGGGGCCGGGGGGGGTATGAGCAGTTCTTC. Amino acid sequence: CASSLGGRGGYEQFF.

This chain connects TRBV27 to TRBJ2-5; possible D gene TRBD2, 6 bases. The J call could be wrong; TRBJ2-7 is a better fit for the DNA end. Per the germline V gene, CDR1 is MNHEY and CDR2 is SMNVEV (reference sequence). This CDR3 has 20 residues. For the CDR3, the DNA is TGTGCCAGCAGTTTATACCCCCCATTAGTCGCTAGCGACCCCTCCTACGAGCAGTACTTC. The encoded protein is CASSLYPPLVASDPSYEQYF.

This sequence joins TRBV7-3 and TRBJ1-1; D unclear. Trimming cost V 2 bases and J 2 bases, with 12 bases left between them. The CDR3 contains 15 residues. Germline values: CDR1 SGHTA, CDR2 FQGTGA. For the CDR3, the DNA is TGTGCCAGCAGCTTAGGTTACTACGGAAACACTGAAGCTTTCTTT. Encoded protein: CASSLGYYGNTEAFF.

This clone was picked up a small number of times. This chain uses TRBV11-2 with TRBJ2-7; 10 positions agree with TRBD1. There are 14 residues in the CDR3. The germline V gene encodes CDR1 SGHAT and CDR2 FQNNGV. Trimming took 5 bases from V and 2 from J; bases not matched to a gene: 3. The DNA for the CDR3 is TGTGCCAGCAGCACGGGGACAGGGGCCTACGAGCAGTACTTC. Protein product: CASSTGTGAYEQYF.

J is TRBJ1-1 and V is TRBV30, with TRBD1 as a possible D gene (5 bases). The germline V gene has CDR1 GTSNPN and CDR2 SVGIG (reference sequence). The CDR3 runs to 14 residues. V lost 2 bases, J lost 6 bases, and 16 bases lay in between. The CDR3 protein is CAWSTGPTGAEAFF. Written as DNA, the CDR3 is TGTGCCTGGAGTACGGGACCGACGGGGGCTGAAGCTTTCTTT.

J is TRBJ2-5 and V is TRBV11-2; 10 positions match TRBD2. This CDR3 has 17 residues. The germline V gene encodes CDR1 SGHAT and CDR2 FQNNGV. J lost 1 base, V lost 4 bases, and 9 bases had no gene match. CDR3 sequence reads: CASSWLVAGGFQETQYF. Written as DNA, the CDR3 is TGTGCCAGCAGCTGGCTCGTAGCGGGAGGCTTCCAAGAGACCCAGTACTTC.

The V and J genes are TRBV6-5 and TRBJ2-1; possibly TRBD2 for D (6 bases). The ends were cut back, 3 bases at V and 7 bases at J, with 16 bases in the middle. The CDR3 covers 15 residues. Germline values: CDR1 MNHEY, CDR2 SVGAGI. The CDR3 DNA follows: TGTGCCAGCAGTTATGCTGGGGGGTTTCCGAATGAGCAGTTCTTC. Its protein is CASSYAGGFPNEQFF.

This clone was seen once. The CDR3 is CATSRESAGWGGELFF. DNA of the CDR3: TGTGCCACCAGCAGAGAATCGGCAGGGTGGGGCGGGGAGCTGTTTTTT. This sequence joins TRBV15 and TRBJ2-2; D is perhaps TRBD1 (5 bases). This CDR3 comprises 16 residues. Germline V gene data show CDR1 as LNHNV and CDR2 as YYDKDF (reference sequence). Trimming pared 0 bases from V and 7 bases from J, leaving 15 bases between. Based on the CDR3 plus reference TRBV15 and TRBJ2-2, the full variable domain is DAMVIQNPRYQVTQFGKPVTLSCSQTLNHNVMYWYQQKSSQAPKLLFHYYDKDFNNEADTPDNFQSRRPNTSFCFLDIRSPGLGDTAMYLCATSRESAGWGGELFFGEGSRLTVL.

J is TRBJ2-1 and V is TRBV11-2; 8 bases line up with TRBD2. The J segment lost 1 base and the V segment lost 5 bases, leaving 13 bases of the junction unmatched. Germline V CDR1 and CDR2: SGHAT, FQNNGV. There are 18 residues in the CDR3. The CDR3: CASSPQEGREGSYNEQFF. The CDR3 DNA is TGTGCCAGCAGCCCGCAGGAGGGACGGGAGGGTTCCTACAATGAGCAGTTCTTC.

The V call is TRBV28, the J call TRBJ2-1, with 8 bases that match TRBD2. Germline CDR1 MDHEN, CDR2 SYDVKM. V lost 4 bases to trimming and J lost 5 bases; unmatched junction nucleotides: 4. The CDR3 extends over 14 amino acids. The CDR3 here is CASSSGLENNEQFF. The CDR3 nucleotides read TGTGCCAGCAGTTCGGGACTAGAAAACAATGAGCAGTTCTTC.

This chain uses TRBV29-1 with TRBJ2-7; a weak D match, TRBD2 (6 bases). Trimming removed 5 bases from V and 1 base from J, with 12 bases in between. Germline loops: CDR1 SQVTM, CDR2 ANQGSEA. The CDR3 covers 13 residues. The CDR3 reads CSVSSGRSYEQYF. In nucleotides, the CDR3 is TGCAGCGTTTCATCGGGGAGGTCCTACGAGCAGTACTTC.

CDR3: CASGAGQKLTEAFF. DNA of the CDR3: TGTGCCAGCGGAGCCGGACAAAAGCTGACTGAAGCTTTCTTT. The chain links TRBV9 to TRBJ1-1; D perhaps matches TRBD1 (5 bases). V was pared by 7 bases and J by 5 bases, with 18 bases between. Germline CDR1 SGDLS, CDR2 YYNGEE. This CDR3 is 14 amino acids long.

The gene calls are TRBV14 and TRBJ1-2; TRBD1 might be the D (6 bases). The CDR3 covers 13 residues. From germline, CDR1 is SGHDN and CDR2 FVKESK. The V gene lost 2 bases and the J gene lost 4 bases, with 8 bases spanning the gap. In DNA, the CDR3 is TGTGCCAGCAGCCAAACAGGGACCTATGGCTACACCTTC. Amino acid sequence: CASSQTGTYGYTF.